The clone carrying this T cell receptor beta chain was picked up many times. Its antigen remains unidentified. The germline CDR1 and CDR2 sequences are SGHTA and FQGNSA. V lost 7 bases, J lost 7 bases, and 16 bases lay in between. The CDR3 has 14 amino acids. In building TCR beta libraries, iRepertoire HTBI primers were used together with Arm-PCR of CDR3 regions. Via MiXCR, TCRdb re-called the multiplex PCR reads, giving one row per CDR3 protein. The sample shows 350,000 to 450,000 distinct CDR3 sequences, less than 25% of them seen only once. The data are from a study of regulatory T cells in long-lasting Graves disease. Study information: Persistent Graves' disease denoted over 5 years of antithyroid drugs plus positive TSH receptor antibodies. Study-level results: A greater number of public clonotypes (2,741) was shared by persistent patients than by new patients (around 1,000). Among samples with persistent disease, TRBV28, TRBJ1-2 and TRBJ2-5 were favored. Accuracy may have suffered from the small sample size.

Sample time point: persistent/refractory GD, antithyroid drugs over 5 years with positive TRAb. The TCR library was made from RNA that had been extracted from PBMCs in TRIzol. This TCR was recovered from a female donor with Graves disease. The chain is built from TRBV7-2 and TRBJ2-2; a weak D match, TRBD1 (5 bases). The sequencing used peripheral blood mononuclear cells (PBMCs), collected when the disease was refractory, from a patient treated with antithyroid drugs. CDR3 sequence reads: CASTESQGGGELFF. In DNA, the CDR3 is TGTGCCAGCACCGAGTCTCAGGGTGGCGGGGAGCTGTTTTTT.